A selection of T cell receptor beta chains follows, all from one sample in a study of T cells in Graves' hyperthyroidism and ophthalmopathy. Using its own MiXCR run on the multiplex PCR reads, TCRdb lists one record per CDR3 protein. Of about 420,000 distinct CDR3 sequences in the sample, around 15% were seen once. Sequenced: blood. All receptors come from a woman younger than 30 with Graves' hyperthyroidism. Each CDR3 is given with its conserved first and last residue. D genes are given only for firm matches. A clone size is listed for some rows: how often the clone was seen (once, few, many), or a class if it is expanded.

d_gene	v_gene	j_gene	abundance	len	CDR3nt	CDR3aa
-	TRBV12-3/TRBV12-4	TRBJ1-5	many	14	TGTGCCAGCAGTTTAACGGGCTTTGGACAGCCCCAGCATTTT	CASSLTGFGQPQHF
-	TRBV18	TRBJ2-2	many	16	TGTGCCAGCTCACCCCTCGGGACTTGGAACACCGGGGAGCTGTTTTTT	CASSPLGTWNTGELFF
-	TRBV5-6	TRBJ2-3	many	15	TGTGCCAGCAGCGGACCAGCAGGGGAAGCAGATACGCAGTATTTT	CASSGPAGEADTQYF
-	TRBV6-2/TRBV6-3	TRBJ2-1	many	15	TGTGCCAGCAGAACGGGAGCCTCCACCTACAATGAGCAGTTCTTC	CASRTGASTYNEQFF
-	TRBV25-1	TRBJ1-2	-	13	TGTGCCAGCAGGGCAACGGCGGATGGAGGCTACACCTTC	CASRATADGGYTF
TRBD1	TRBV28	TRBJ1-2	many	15	TGTGCCACCTCAGTTCCCAGGGGGCGATGGTATGGCTACACCTTC	CATSVPRGRWYGYTF
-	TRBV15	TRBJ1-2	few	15	TGTGCCACCAGCAGAGATGAGGGGAGTATCTATGGCTACACCTTC	CATSRDEGSIYGYTF
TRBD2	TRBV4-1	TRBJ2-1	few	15	TGCGCCAGCAGCCAAGCGGGACTAGCGGGAGTTGAGCAGTTCTTC	CASSQAGLAGVEQFF
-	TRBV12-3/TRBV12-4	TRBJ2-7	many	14	TGTGCCAGCAGTTTAGGGCACCATGTCTACGAGCAGTACTTC	CASSLGHHVYEQYF
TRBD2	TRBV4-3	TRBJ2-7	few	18	TGCGCCAGCAGCCAAGATAGGGGACTAGCGGGTTTCTCCTACGAGCAGTACTTC	CASSQDRGLAGFSYEQYF
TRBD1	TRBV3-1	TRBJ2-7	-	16	TGTGCCAGCAGCCGAAAAACTGGGACAGGGGCCCACGAGCAGTACTTC	CASSRKTGTGAHEQYF
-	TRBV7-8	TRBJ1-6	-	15	TGTGCCAGCAGCTTAGGGCGTCGGGGCCGCGAGGCCCTCCACTTT	CASSLGRRGREALHF
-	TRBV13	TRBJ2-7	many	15	TGTGCCAGCAGCTTAGCTGGGTATGGTTCCTACGAGCAGTACTTC	CASSLAGYGSYEQYF
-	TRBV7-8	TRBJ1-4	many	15	TGTGCCAGCAGCTTAGCAGGGGAAGTACGAGAAAAACTGTTTTTT	CASSLAGEVREKLFF
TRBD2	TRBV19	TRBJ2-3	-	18	TGTGCCAGTAGTACAACGGGACTAGCGGGAGGGCCAAGAGATACGCAGTATTTT	CASSTTGLAGGPRDTQYF
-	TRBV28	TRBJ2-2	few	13	TGTGCCAGCAGTTTGATCAGGGTCGGGGAGCTGTTTTTT	CASSLIRVGELFF
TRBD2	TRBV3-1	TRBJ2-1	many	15	TGTGCCAGCAGCCAATCTAGCGGGAGGGCCGGAGAGCAGTTCTTC	CASSQSSGRAGEQFF
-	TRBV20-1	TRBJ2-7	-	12	TGCAGTGCCCGACCCGGACTCTACGAGCAGTACTTC	CSARPGLYEQYF
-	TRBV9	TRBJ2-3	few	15	TGTGCCAGCAGCGTTAGCGGTACGTTCACAGATACGCAGTATTTT	CASSVSGTFTDTQYF
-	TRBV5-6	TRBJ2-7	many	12	TGTGCCAGCAGCTTGTTCGAGTACGAGCAGTACTTC	CASSLFEYEQYF
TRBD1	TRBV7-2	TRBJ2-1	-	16	TGTCCCAGCAGCTTCCGGGACAGGGGGTCCTACAATGAGCAGTTCTTC	CPSSFRDRGSYNEQFF
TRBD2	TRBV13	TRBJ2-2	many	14	TGTGCCAGCAGCGGACTAGCGAACACCGGGGAGCTGTTTTTT	CASSGLANTGELFF
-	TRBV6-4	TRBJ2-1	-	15	TGTGCCAGCAGTCCGGGACGAGCCGACTTCAATGAGCAGTTCTTC	CASSPGRADFNEQFF
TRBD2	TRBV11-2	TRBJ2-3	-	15	TGTGCCAGCAGGGCCCTAGCGGCTAGCACAGATACGCAGTATTTT	CASRALAASTDTQYF
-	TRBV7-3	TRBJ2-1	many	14	TGTGCCAGCAGCTTAACGGTGCCGTCCGATGAGCAGTTCTTC	CASSLTVPSDEQFF
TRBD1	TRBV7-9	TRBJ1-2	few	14	TGTGCCAGCAGCTCAGGACAGGGGGCGCATGGCTACACCTTC	CASSSGQGAHGYTF
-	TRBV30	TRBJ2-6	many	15	TGTGCCTGGAGTGTACTGGGCTCTGGGGCCAACGTCCTGACTTTC	CAWSVLGSGANVLTF
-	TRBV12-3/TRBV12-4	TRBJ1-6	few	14	TGTGCCAGCAGTTTTTTTACCAGGGGTTCACCCCTCCACTTT	CASSFFTRGSPLHF
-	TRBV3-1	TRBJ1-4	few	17	TGTGCCAGCAGCCGCCTCGGGGCAGGGGCTCACAATGAAAAACTGTTTTTT	CASSRLGAGAHNEKLFF
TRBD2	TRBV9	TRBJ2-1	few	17	TGTGCCAGCAGTTTCCGGGGAGCGGGAGGGTCCTACAATGAGCAGTTCTTC	CASSFRGAGGSYNEQFF
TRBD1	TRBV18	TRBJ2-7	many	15	TGTGCCAGCTCACCCGGGACAGGGTACTCCTACGAGCAGTACTTC	CASSPGTGYSYEQYF
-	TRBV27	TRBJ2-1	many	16	TGTGCCACCTCCACCGGCAGGGCAGACTATTACAATGAGCAGTTCTTC	CATSTGRADYYNEQFF
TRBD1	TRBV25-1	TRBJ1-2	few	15	TGTGCCAGCAGTCCGGGACAGGGTTTTGGCTATGGCTACACCTTC	CASSPGQGFGYGYTF
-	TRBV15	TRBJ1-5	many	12	TGTGCCACCAGCCCGAGGGATCAGCCCCAGCATTTT	CATSPRDQPQHF
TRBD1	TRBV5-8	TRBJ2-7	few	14	TGTGCCAGCAGCTCGGGACAGGGTCGGTACGAGCGGTACTTC	CASSSGQGRYERYF
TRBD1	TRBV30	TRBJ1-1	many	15	TGTGCCTGGAGTCAAAAGAGGGGGCCATACACTGAAGCTTTCTTT	CAWSQKRGPYTEAFF
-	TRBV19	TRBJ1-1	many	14	TGTGCCAGTAGTATGGGGGTTGCAAACACTGAAGCTTTCTTT	CASSMGVANTEAFF
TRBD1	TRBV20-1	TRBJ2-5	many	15	TGCAGTGCTAGACCCGGACAGGGAGTACAAGAGACCCAGTACTTC	CSARPGQGVQETQYF
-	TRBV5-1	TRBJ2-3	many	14	TGCGCCAGCAGCTTGGATCACATCACAGATACGCAGTATTTT	CASSLDHITDTQYF
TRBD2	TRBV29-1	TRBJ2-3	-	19	TGCAGCGTTGAAGATTTCGGGTTGAGGGGCGGGAGGAGCTCAGATACGCAGTATTTT	CSVEDFGLRGGRSSDTQYF
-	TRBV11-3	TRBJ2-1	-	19	TGCGCCAGCAGCCGCCAAACTTCCCAGTCGGACTTTAACTACAATGAGCAGTTCTTC	CASSRQTSQSDFNYNEQFF
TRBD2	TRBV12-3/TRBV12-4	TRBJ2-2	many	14	TGTGCCGCGGATAGCGGGACGAACACCGGGGAGCTGTTTTTT	CAADSGTNTGELFF
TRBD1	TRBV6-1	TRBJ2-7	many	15	TGTGCCAGCAGTTCTGGGACAGGGGTCATCTACGAGCAGTACTTC	CASSSGTGVIYEQYF
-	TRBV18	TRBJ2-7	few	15	TGTGCCAGCTCACCACCAACAGGTTCCTCCTACGAGCAGTACTTC	CASSPPTGSSYEQYF
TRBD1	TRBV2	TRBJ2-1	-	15	TGTGCCAGCAGAGACGGACAGGGGGCATACAATGAGCAGTTCTTC	CASRDGQGAYNEQFF
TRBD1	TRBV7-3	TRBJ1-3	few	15	TGTGCCAGCAGACCGGGACAGGGAGCTGGAAACACCATATATTTT	CASRPGQGAGNTIYF
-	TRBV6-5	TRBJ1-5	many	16	TGTGCCAGCAGTTACTACCCACCCAAGACAGCTCAGCCCCAGCATTTT	CASSYYPPKTAQPQHF
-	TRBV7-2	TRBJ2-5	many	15	TGTGCCAGCAGCGTTAGTCACCTGTCCGCGCAGACCCAGTACTTC	CASSVSHLSAQTQYF
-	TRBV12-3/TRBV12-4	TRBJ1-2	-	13	TGCGCCAGCAGTTCTCGCCAGGGGTATGGCCACACCTTC	CASSSRQGYGHTF
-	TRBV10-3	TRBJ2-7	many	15	TGTGCCACCCGAGACCGGGACACGAGCTCCTACGAGCAGTACTTC	CATRDRDTSSYEQYF
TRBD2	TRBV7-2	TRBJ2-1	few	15	TGTGCCAGCAGACAAGCGGGATATGAATACAATGAGCAGTTCTTC	CASRQAGYEYNEQFF
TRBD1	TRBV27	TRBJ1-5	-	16	TGTGCCAGCAGTCCGACTACAGGGGGAGGTAATCAGCCCCAGCATTTT	CASSPTTGGGNQPQHF
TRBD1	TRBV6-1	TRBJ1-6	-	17	TGTGCCAGCAGTGCAAGGGACAGGGACTATTATAATTCACCCCTCCACTTT	CASSARDRDYYNSPLHF